The 20 T cell receptor beta chains reported below all come from one sample, sequenced in a study of shared clonotypes between healthy human individuals. It was CD45RO-negative cells, positively selected for CCR7, that made up naive CD8 cells, with terminally differentiated effector memory CD45RA+ cells excluded. Some clones are missing from TCRdb's copy, which holds only in-frame ones; the method was immunoSEQ multiplex PCR. The table has fewer than 1 million clones, 96% seen once. The sequenced material came from naive CD8+ T cells sorted from blood. These receptors were collected from a man aged 30-40 years in good health.

V gene TRBV9 combines with J gene TRBJ2-2; 9 bases line up with TRBD1. V trimming: 0 bases; J trimming: 6 bases; junction bases outside the gene matches: 9. The CDR3 length is 17 residues. Germline V gives CDR1 SGDLS, CDR2 YYNGEE. CDR3 nucleotides: TGTGCCAGCAGCGTAGACAGGGGGCGCAGGATACCCGGGGAGCTGTTTTTT. It yields the protein CASSVDRGRRIPGELFF.

The gene calls are TRBV19 and TRBJ1-1; maybe TRBD1 (6 bases). V lost 5 bases to trimming and J lost 7 bases, with 14 bases between them. The CDR3 has 13 residues. Germline values: CDR1 LNHDA, CDR2 SQIVND (reference sequence). CDR3 amino acids: CASSSPGHVEAFF. The CDR3 DNA follows: TGTGCCAGTAGTTCGCCGGGACACGTTGAAGCTTTCTTT.

The gene calls are TRBV2 and TRBJ2-1; TRBD2 aligns across 12 bases. Germline V lookup: CDR1 SNHLY, CDR2 FYNNEI. The J segment lost 10 bases and the V segment lost 8 bases, leaving 9 bases of the junction unmatched. This CDR3 has 14 amino acids. CDR3 nucleotides: TGTGCCAGCCCGAAGGCTAGCGGGAGGGAAGAGCAGTTCTTC. It yields the protein CASPKASGREEQFF.

V and J are TRBV27 and TRBJ2-7, with TRBD1 matching over 9 bases. This CDR3 is built from 15 residues. V lost 2 bases to trimming and J lost 3 bases; unmatched junction nucleotides: 5. CDR1 is MNHEY, CDR2 SMNVEV, per germline (reference sequence). The CDR3 bases are TGTGCCAGCAGTTTAACGGGACAGGGAGACTACGAGCAGTACTTC. Its protein is CASSLTGQGDYEQYF.

V is TRBV4-3 and J is TRBJ2-7, with D tentatively TRBD2 (5 bases). Germline V gene lookup returns CDR1 LGHNA and CDR2 YSLEER. Trimming stripped 3 bases from V and 2 bases from J, with 8 bases between. The CDR3 consists of 13 residues. The CDR3 DNA reads as TGCGCCAGCAGCCAGGCGAGGGCCTACGAGCAGTACTTC. Translated, it gives CASSQARAYEQYF.

V usage is TRBV7-9 and J usage is TRBJ1-1; D not resolved. V dropped 1 base and J dropped 0 bases, with 6 bases sitting between them. CDR1 and CDR2 from the germline V gene are SEHNR and FQNEAQ (reference sequence). The CDR3 has 14 amino acids. The CDR3 here is CASSLGDMNTEAFF. For the CDR3, the DNA is TGTGCCAGCAGCTTAGGAGATATGAACACTGAAGCTTTCTTT.

This clone appeared a single time. The chain is built from TRBV6-5 and TRBJ1-2; 11 bases align to TRBD1. The ends lost 3 bases at V and 6 bases at J; junction bases unmatched: 9. Germline values: CDR1 MNHEY, CDR2 SVGAGI. The CDR3 is 16 amino acids. CDR3 sequence: CASSYSGQGAVDGYTF. CDR3 DNA: TGTGCCAGCAGTTATTCCGGACAGGGGGCGGTAGATGGCTACACCTTC.

The chain couples TRBV29-1 to TRBJ2-1; D unresolved. The ends were cut back, 4 bases at V and 3 bases at J, with 10 bases in the middle. This CDR3 is 13 amino acids long. CDR1 and CDR2 from the germline V gene are SQVTM and ANQGSEA. CDR3 nucleotide sequence: TGCAGCGTTGTGCCTCCGGACTACAATGAGCAGTTCTTC. Translating it yields CSVVPPDYNEQFF.

This clone was recorded a few times. Other DNA sequences in this specimen translate into the identical CDR3. This rearrangement joins TRBV29-1 to TRBJ2-7; 9 bases match TRBD1. V gave up 4 bases and J gave up 0 bases; unmatched junction bases: 4. This CDR3 contains 14 residues. Germline assignment: CDR1 SQVTM and CDR2 ANQGSEA. This CDR3 reads CSVVDRGSSYEQYF. The CDR3 region has the DNA TGCAGCGTTGTCGACAGGGGGAGCTCCTACGAGCAGTACTTC.

V usage is TRBV4-1 and J usage is TRBJ1-1, with no clear D. CDR1 is MGHRA, CDR2 YSYEKL, per germline. V was shortened by 2 bases and J by 6 bases, with 10 bases between the two germline ends. This CDR3 comprises 13 residues. CDR3 region: CASSQRSRAEAFF. The CDR3 bases are TGCGCCAGCAGCCAACGATCGCGGGCTGAAGCTTTCTTT.

This chain connects TRBV9 to TRBJ2-1; D remains unclear. Germline CDR1 and CDR2: SGDLS and YYNGEE. The CDR3 has 14 residues. Trimming shortened V by 0 bases and J by 8 bases, and 12 bases separated the two germline ends. The CDR3 spells CASSVAYGVDEQFF. The CDR3 DNA follows: TGTGCCAGCAGCGTAGCCTATGGGGTGGATGAGCAGTTCTTC.

This sequence joins TRBV7-9 and TRBJ1-4; D may be TRBD1 (5 bases). Germline V gene sequence: CDR1 SEHNR, CDR2 FQNEAQ (reference sequence). There are 13 residues in the CDR3. V shed 9 bases and J shed 8 bases, with 16 bases lying between them. CDR3 sequence: CASRKEGREKLFF. CDR3 sequence (DNA): TGTGCCAGTCGGAAGGAGGGGAGGGAAAAACTGTTTTTT.

The chain combines TRBV7-6 with TRBJ1-4; D is ambiguous. V was trimmed by 1 base and J by 6 bases, leaving 12 bases between them. This CDR3 contains 15 residues. The germline V gene encodes CDR1 SGHVS and CDR2 FNYEAQ. This chain's CDR3 is CASSLVDGVDEKLFF. The CDR3 nucleotides are TGTGCCAGCAGCTTAGTCGACGGGGTGGATGAAAAACTGTTTTTT. The variable domain in full, with the rest retrieved from reference TRBV7-6 and TRBJ1-4, is GAGVSQSPRYKVTKRGQDVALRCDPISGHVSLYWYRQALGQGPEFLTYFNYEAQQDKSGLPNDRFSAERPEGSISTLTIQRTEQRDSAMYRCASSLVDGVDEKLFFGSGTQLSVL.

V gene TRBV7-2 combines with J gene TRBJ2-7; a weak D match, TRBD1 (5 bases). The V end lost 5 bases, the J end lost 1 base, and 15 bases lay between the germline ends. CDR1 SGHTA and CDR2 FQGNSA come from the germline V gene. The CDR3 is 15 residues long. The CDR3 loop reads CASSPRAGPSYEQYF. The CDR3 coding sequence is TGTGCCAGCAGCCCCAGGGCAGGGCCGTCCTACGAGCAGTACTTC.

The chain employs TRBV28 and TRBJ2-1; possibly TRBD1 for D (6 bases). In germline, CDR1 is MDHEN, CDR2 SYDVKM. V was trimmed by 7 bases and J by 2 bases, leaving 24 bases between them. CDR3 length equals 18 residues. As DNA, the CDR3 is TGTGCCAGCACCCTTACTAACCGGGACAAGAAACCCTACAATGAGCAGTTCTTC. Translated: CASTLTNRDKKPYNEQFF.

The chain joins TRBV7-9 to TRBJ2-1, with 13 bases identical to TRBD2. V gave up 3 bases and J gave up 7 bases; unmatched junction bases: 15. Germline V gene lookup returns CDR1 SEHNR and CDR2 FQNEAQ (reference sequence). The CDR3 spans 19 residues. Here the CDR3 reads CASSLRGRGLAGLLNEQFF. The CDR3 DNA reads as TGTGCCAGCAGCTTGCGGGGAAGGGGACTAGCGGGATTGTTGAATGAGCAGTTCTTC.

V and J are TRBV7-8 and TRBJ2-7, with 8 bases that match TRBD1. V shed 2 bases and J 0 bases; nucleotides not matched to a gene: 9. Germline-derived CDR1 and CDR2 are SGHVS and FQNEAQ. The length of the CDR3 is 17 residues. The CDR3 spells CASSLWGRGLNSYEQYF. The DNA of the CDR3 is TGTGCCAGCAGCTTATGGGGCAGGGGGCTGAACTCCTACGAGCAGTACTTC.

CDR3 sequence reads: CASSVAGGAHQPQHF. In DNA form, the CDR3 reads TGTGCCAGCAGCGTAGCGGGGGGGGCTCATCAGCCCCAGCATTTT. The chain carries TRBV9 and TRBJ1-5; TRBD1 is a possible D gene (6 bases). Trimming removed 0 bases from V and 5 bases from J, with 12 bases in between. The V gene's germline CDR1 is SGDLS and CDR2 YYNGEE. The CDR3 consists of 15 residues.

The chain is built from TRBV30 and TRBJ2-3, with 10 nucleotides matching TRBD2. Germline lookup yields CDR1 GTSNPN and CDR2 SVGIG (reference sequence). This CDR3 has 15 amino acids. V was pared by 8 bases and J by 1 base, with 9 bases of the junction left unmatched. The CDR3 loop is CAATAGTSGTDTQYF. Here the CDR3 DNA reads TGTGCCGCAACCGCCGGGACTAGCGGCACAGATACGCAGTATTTT.

This clone was detected only once. The chain employs TRBV5-1 and TRBJ2-5; 8 nucleotides agree with TRBD2. Germline CDR1 is SGHRS and CDR2 is YFSETQ. The trim removed 6 bases at V and 2 bases at J, leaving 15 bases unmatched. The CDR3 has 17 residues. The CDR3 bases are TGCGCCAGCAAAGTTGGTAGGCGGGAGGATTTTCAAGAGACCCAGTACTTC. As protein: CASKVGRREDFQETQYF. The entire variable domain, with the rest obtained from reference TRBV5-1 and TRBJ2-5, is as follows: KAGVTQTPRYLIKTRGQQVTLSCSPISGHRSVSWYQQTPGQGLQFLFEYFSETQRNKGNFPGRFSGRQFSNSRSEMNVSTLELGDSALYLCASKVGRREDFQETQYFGPGTRLLVL.